This TCR beta chain was documented in a study of T cell repertoires and HLA-DP antigens. The J segment lost 4 bases and the V segment lost 5 bases, leaving 5 bases of the junction unmatched. The germline V gene has CDR1 LNHDA and CDR2 SQIVND (reference sequence). The CDR3 contains 15 residues. As concerns this clone: What it binds is not known.

Sequenced by immunoSEQ multiplex PCR; TCRdb stores in-frame clones only, minus some. The table shows around 110,000 clones, with around 92% occurring only once. Average purity of the negatively selected CD4+ T cells was approximately 98%. This clonotype was sampled from a woman between 18 and 29 years old in good health and CMV-seronegative. The sample comprised CD4+ T cells from PBMCs. This sequence joins TRBV19 and TRBJ2-3; 11 bases line up with TRBD2. The CDR3 protein is CASSALAGGADTQYF. CDR3 coding DNA: TGTGCCAGTAGTGCCCTAGCGGGAGGTGCAGATACGCAGTATTTT.